The 2 T cell receptor beta chains below all came from one sample that was sequenced in a study of blood T cells in healthy people across ages. Then a second PCR, running about 7 to 11 cycles, was carried out with a sample-barcoded 5' primer and a J-beta primer mix. TCRdb reprocessed the 5' RACE reads via MiXCR and lists one record per CDR3 protein. The sample carries fewer than 2 million distinct CDR3 sequences, about two fifths recorded once. Material for sequencing was blood. The receptors shown here come from a human donor in good health.

This clonotype came up a few times. The chain recombines TRBV18 with TRBJ2-5; the D gene is possibly TRBD1 (6 bases). The better agreement between TRBJ2-7 and the DNA end casts doubt on the J call. Germline V gene lookup returns CDR1 KGHSH and CDR2 LQKENI. CDR3 length: 15 residues. The CDR3 DNA reads TGTGCCAGCTCACCAAATCCCGGTCAGGGGAACGAGCAGTACTTC. This gives the protein CASSPNPGQGNEQYF.

The rearrangement links TRBV20-1 to TRBJ2-4; 10 nucleotides align to TRBD2. The CDR3 spans 14 residues. Trimming removed 5 bases from V and 13 bases from J; junction bases left unmatched: 14. Looked up from germline, CDR1 is DFQATT and CDR2 is SNEGSKA (reference sequence). This CDR3 is CSADGTSANNEQYF. CDR3 bases: TGCAGTGCTGATGGGACTAGCGCCAACAATGAGCAGTACTTC.